This T cell receptor beta chain was sequenced during a study of long-term antiretroviral therapy in people with HIV (dated 2022 in TCRdb). In terms of the full investigation: The earliest samples were collected roughly a decade before the 2015 WHO recommendation for immediate ART, at a time when ART was usually postponed until CD4 counts fell. This retrospective serial study examined whether starting ART and sustained HIV suppression were associated with changes in the composition and diversity of the TRB repertoire in peripheral blood. The cohort contributed about 180 cryopreserved PBMC samples from about 30 adults with confirmed HIV infection, collected serially over a mean of about 6 years (range 1-12). No cross-contamination during QIAcube processing turned up in test extractions that ran a monoclonal T-cell line alongside 30 or so polyclonal samples. About 35% of the 30 participants with HIV were female. Results and caveats for the whole study, not just this receptor: HIV repertoires had narrower CDR3 length ranges than controls, and the network structure suggested an antigen-experienced repertoire that shifted only slightly toward naive after ART. A significant increase in TRB diversity was found to be associated with ART initiation, although TRB diversity was observed to remain significantly below that of transplant donor controls even after long-term ART. Owing to limited PBMC availability, only the TCR beta chain was sequenced, without alpha chain pairing. The samples were dated from the mid-2000s to the late 2010s, and the ART regimens that were used may be less effective than current ART regimens. Inferences about post-ART repertoire changes were limited because no data were available on ART adherence, viral resistance or therapy changes. Because pre-ART samples had limited cell numbers, profiling was done on unsorted PBMC rather than on sorted CD4+ and CD8+ T cells. At every time point, the repertoire was dominated by expanded TRB clones first identified before ART initiation, although this dominance fluctuated and, in many PLHIV, declined after ART.

The immunoSEQ hsTCRB v3.0 assay was used at survey level resolution to sequence the TRB variable region. A depth of roughly 35,000-55,000 T-cell genomes per sample was targeted for TRB sequencing. TRB libraries were pooled and sequenced on an Illumina MiSeq using a v3 150-cycle kit. Per the source publication's procedure: Analysis of repertoires was carried out in R inside a reproducible Nextflow workflow spanning QC, data transformation and analysis. LymphoSeq2, an R package for exploring AIRR-Seq data, was used to implement custom analyses. A few samples yielding fewer than 5000 total TRB sequences were excluded, leaving 188 analyzed HIV repertoires. Of the roughly 180 retained HIV repertoires, some 60 were collected before and about 130 after ART initiation. Each repertoire was downsampled to 5000 TRB nucleotide sequences, and summary statistics were averaged across 100 downsampling iterations. The analysis kept only TRB sequences whose CDR3 regions were at least seven amino acids long. A Shannon entropy-derived clonality score and the Gini coefficient were used to measure diversity. Repertoire networks linked the top 5000 CDR3 amino acid sequences whenever two sequences differed by an edit distance of one. Antigen specificity groups and MHC restriction were predicted for TRB CDR3 amino acid sequences with GLIPH2. CDR3 amino acid sequences were matched against VDJdb and McPAS-TCR to flag known CMV, EBV, HIV or tissue antigen associations. Pre-ART, post-ART and control groups were compared with Wilcoxon signed-rank tests and Holm-Bonferroni correction. TCRdb provides this immuneACCESS table in a form limited to in-frame rearrangements. Some clones are lacking; in checked studies, under half of them reflect an unresolved V gene, and why the rest are absent is not known. From that table come the V and J calls and clone size; the DNA was used to work out D and trimming. The sample profile shows some 21,000 clones; around 81% of them were found once. Roughly 12% of the sample comes from the top ten.

From the cysteine up to the phenylalanine, the CDR3 has a length of 12 residues. Only CDR3 DNA is held: 36 bases, read in frame from base 1. A word on this clone: Its antigen remains unidentified. No much larger clone is present one base from it, and per-base qualities are unavailable.

To be included, a participant needed at least one PBMC sample from before ART initiation plus at least two post-ART samples. Treatment was received in the United States of America by all participants with HIV. Cryopreserved samples of about 0.95-11 million PBMC were thawed and washed before DNA extraction. At the time of the earliest PBMC sample, participants with HIV were aged between about 20 and 55 years. Each participant contributed PBMC samples from 1-4 timepoints before ART initiation and 2-8 timepoints after ART initiation, with a median of 7 samples. For every participant, serial HIV viral load, CD4+ T-cell count, ART history and demographic data were obtained. Genomic DNA was extracted from unsorted PBMC with a Qiagen kit on a QIAcube, processed in batches of 12 samples.

This TCR was sampled from a man between 35 and 55 years old with HIV. Specimen: unsorted PBMCs, collected 0.1 years before starting antiretroviral therapy. The sequence is built from TRBV21-1 and TRBJ2-7; the table's D call, TRBD2, has no DNA check behind it. TRBV21-1 is a documented pseudogene. The CDR3 region has the sequence CASSPRCYEQYF. The DNA is as follows: TGTGCCAGCAGCCCCCGGTGTTACGAGCAGTACTTC.